Sequencing of this TCR beta chain was carried out in a study of T cell repertoires in cytomegalovirus infection. In TCRdb, the reads were re-called with MiXCR into one record per CDR3 protein. This table has some 700,000 distinct CDR3 sequences, approximately 33% appearing once. Concerning this clonotype itself: Its target is not known.

Sequencing was performed on cultured PBMCs, taken from culture after CMV antigen stimulation. The receptor was isolated from a human donor in good health (CMV status not recorded). Some clones in this sample may be carry-over from other donors' samples.

The CDR3 loop reads CASSIGSPTSQQFF. In DNA form, the CDR3 reads TGTGCCAGCAGCATCGGGTCCCCGACTAGTCAGCAGTTCTTC. The V call is TRBV27, the J call TRBJ2-1; a possible D gene is TRBD2 (6 bases). V was trimmed by 6 bases and J by 11 bases, leaving 20 bases between them. CDR1 and CDR2 from the germline V gene are MNHEY and SMNVEV (reference sequence). The CDR3 extends over 14 amino acids.